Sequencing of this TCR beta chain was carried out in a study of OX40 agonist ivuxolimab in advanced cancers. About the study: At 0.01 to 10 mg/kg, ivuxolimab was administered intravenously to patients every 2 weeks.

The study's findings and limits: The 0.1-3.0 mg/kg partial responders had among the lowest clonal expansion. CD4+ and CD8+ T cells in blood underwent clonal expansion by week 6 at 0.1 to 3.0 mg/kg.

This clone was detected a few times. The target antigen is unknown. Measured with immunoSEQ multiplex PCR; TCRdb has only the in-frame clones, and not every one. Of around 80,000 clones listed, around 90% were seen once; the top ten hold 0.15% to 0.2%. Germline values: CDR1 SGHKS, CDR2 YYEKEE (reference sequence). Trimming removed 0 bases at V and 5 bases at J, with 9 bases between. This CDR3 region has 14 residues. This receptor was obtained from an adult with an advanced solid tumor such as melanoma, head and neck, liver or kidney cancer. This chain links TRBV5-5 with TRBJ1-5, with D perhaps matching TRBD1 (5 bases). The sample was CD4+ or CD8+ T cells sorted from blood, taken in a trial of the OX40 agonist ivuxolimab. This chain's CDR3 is CASSLDRPDQPQHF. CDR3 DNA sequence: TGTGCCAGCAGCTTGGACAGGCCGGATCAGCCCCAGCATTTT.